The present TCR beta chain was sequenced within a study of lymphopenia after photon versus proton radiotherapy. This CDR3 has 18 amino acids. Germline CDR1 reads SGDLS; CDR2 reads YYNGEE. V lost 4 bases to trimming and J lost 8 bases; unmatched junction nucleotides: 12. Produced via immunoSEQ multiplex PCR; TCRdb's table is partial and in-frame only. This sample has roughly 38,000 clones; 90% to 95% occur once, and the top ten carry 13% to 15%. Points from the study as a whole: Better survival with proton therapy was suggested as possible, not demonstrated.

Notes on this clone: Antigen unknown.

The sequences come from peripheral blood, collected from a patient treated with photon-based radiotherapy. This TCR came from a man in his fifties or sixties with cholangiocarcinoma. The rearrangement links TRBV9 to TRBJ2-1, with 16 bases aligning to TRBD2. CDR3 sequence reads: CASSLLGLAGGPKDEQFF. The CDR3 region has the DNA TGTGCCAGCAGCCTCCTGGGACTAGCGGGAGGGCCCAAGGATGAGCAGTTCTTC.